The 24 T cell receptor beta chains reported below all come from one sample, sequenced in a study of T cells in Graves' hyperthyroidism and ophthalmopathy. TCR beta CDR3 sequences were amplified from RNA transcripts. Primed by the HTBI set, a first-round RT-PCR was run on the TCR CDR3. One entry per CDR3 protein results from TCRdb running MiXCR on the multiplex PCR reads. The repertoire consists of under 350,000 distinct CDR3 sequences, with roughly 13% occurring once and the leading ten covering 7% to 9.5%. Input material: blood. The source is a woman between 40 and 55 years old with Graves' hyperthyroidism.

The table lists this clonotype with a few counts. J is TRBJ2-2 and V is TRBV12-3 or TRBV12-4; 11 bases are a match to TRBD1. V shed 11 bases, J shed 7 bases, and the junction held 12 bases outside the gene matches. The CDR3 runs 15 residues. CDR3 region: CASGQGAPFNGELFF. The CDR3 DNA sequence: TGTGCCTCCGGACAGGGGGCGCCTTTTAACGGGGAGCTGTTTTTT.

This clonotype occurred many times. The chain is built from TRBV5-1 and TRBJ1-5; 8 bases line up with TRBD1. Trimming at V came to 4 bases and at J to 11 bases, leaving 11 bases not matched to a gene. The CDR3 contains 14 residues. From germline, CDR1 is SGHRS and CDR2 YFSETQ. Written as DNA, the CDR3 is TGCGCCAGCAGCCCCGGGACAGGCTCCACCACCCAGCATTTT. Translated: CASSPGTGSTTQHF.

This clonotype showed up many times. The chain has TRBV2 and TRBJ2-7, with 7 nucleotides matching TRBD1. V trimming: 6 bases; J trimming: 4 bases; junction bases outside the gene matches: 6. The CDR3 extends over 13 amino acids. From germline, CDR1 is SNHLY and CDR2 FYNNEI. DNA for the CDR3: TGTGCCAGCAGGGATGACAGGGTGTACGAGCAGTACTTC. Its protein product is CASRDDRVYEQYF.

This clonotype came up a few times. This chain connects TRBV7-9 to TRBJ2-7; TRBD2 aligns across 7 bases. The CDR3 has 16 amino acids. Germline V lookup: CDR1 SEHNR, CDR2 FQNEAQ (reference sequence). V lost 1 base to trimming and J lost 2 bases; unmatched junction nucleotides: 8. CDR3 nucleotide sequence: TGTGCCAGCAGCTTAGGCCAAGCGGGACTCGCCTACGAGCAGTACTTC. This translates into CASSLGQAGLAYEQYF.

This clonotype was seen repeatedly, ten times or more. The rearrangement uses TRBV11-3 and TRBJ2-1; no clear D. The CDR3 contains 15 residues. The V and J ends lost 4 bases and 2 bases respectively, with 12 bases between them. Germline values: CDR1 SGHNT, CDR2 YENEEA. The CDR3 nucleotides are TGTGCCAGCAGCTCCCGGACCGGAACCTACAATGAGCAGTTCTTC. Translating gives CASSSRTGTYNEQFF.

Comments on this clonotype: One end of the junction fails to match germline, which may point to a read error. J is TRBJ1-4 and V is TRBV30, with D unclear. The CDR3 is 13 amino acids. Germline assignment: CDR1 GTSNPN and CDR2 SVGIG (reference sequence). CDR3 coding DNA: TGTACCTGGAGTGTGGGATTAGCCGAAAAACTGTTTTTT. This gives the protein CTWSVGLAEKLFF.

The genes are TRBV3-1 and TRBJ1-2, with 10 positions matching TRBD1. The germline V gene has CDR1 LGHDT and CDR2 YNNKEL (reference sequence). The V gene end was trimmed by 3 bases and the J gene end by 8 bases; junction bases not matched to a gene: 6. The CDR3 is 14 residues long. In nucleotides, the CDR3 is TGTGCCAGCAGCCAGGGGACAGGGGTTTACGGCTACACCTTC. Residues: CASSQGTGVYGYTF.

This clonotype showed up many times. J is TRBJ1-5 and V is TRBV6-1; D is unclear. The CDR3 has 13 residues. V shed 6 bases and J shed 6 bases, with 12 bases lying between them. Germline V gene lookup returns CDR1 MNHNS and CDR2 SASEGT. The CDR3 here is CASSYTRSQPQHF. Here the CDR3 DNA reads TGTGCCAGCAGCTATACTAGGAGTCAGCCCCAGCATTTT.

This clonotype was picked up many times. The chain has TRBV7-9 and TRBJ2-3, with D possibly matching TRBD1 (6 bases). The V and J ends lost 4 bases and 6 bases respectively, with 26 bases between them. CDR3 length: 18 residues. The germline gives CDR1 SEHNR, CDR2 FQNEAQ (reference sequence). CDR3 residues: CASSSRFVIIGRGDTQYF. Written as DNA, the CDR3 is TGTGCCAGCAGCTCGCGGTTCGTTATTATAGGCAGGGGCGATACGCAGTATTTT.

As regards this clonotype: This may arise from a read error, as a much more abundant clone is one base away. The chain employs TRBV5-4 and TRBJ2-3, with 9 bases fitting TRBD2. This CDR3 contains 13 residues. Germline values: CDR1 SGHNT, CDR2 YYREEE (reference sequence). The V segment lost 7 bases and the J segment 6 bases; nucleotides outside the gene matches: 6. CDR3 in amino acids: CASVASGTDTQYF. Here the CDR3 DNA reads TGTGCCAGCGTGGCTAGCGGGACGGATACGCAGTATTTT.

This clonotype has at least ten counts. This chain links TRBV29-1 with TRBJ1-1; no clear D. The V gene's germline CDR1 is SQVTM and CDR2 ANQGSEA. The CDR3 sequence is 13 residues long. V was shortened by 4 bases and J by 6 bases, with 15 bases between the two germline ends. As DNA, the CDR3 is TGCAGCGTTGCCCCCTCCCCGGCCCCTGAAGCTTTCTTT. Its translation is CSVAPSPAPEAFF.

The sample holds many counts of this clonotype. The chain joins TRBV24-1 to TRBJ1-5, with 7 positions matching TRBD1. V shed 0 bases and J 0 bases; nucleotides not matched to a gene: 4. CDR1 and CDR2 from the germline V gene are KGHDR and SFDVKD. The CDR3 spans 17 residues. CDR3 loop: CATSDLEGAYSNQPQHF. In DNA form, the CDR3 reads TGTGCCACCAGTGATTTGGAGGGGGCTTATAGCAATCAGCCCCAGCATTTT.

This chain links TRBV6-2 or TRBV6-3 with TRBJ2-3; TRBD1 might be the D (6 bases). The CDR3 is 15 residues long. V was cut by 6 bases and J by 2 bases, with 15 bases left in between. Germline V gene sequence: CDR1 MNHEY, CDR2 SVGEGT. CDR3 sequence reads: CASSPIRTDTDTQYF. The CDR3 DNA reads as TGTGCCAGCAGCCCCATTAGGACAGACACAGATACGCAGTATTTT.

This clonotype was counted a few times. The CDR3 protein is CASSPLWRTDTQYF. As DNA, the CDR3 is TGTGCCAGCAGCCCCCTATGGCGTACAGATACGCAGTATTTT. V usage is TRBV7-9 and J usage is TRBJ2-3; D uncertain. V was pared by 5 bases and J by 3 bases, with 12 bases between. The CDR3 loop spans 14 amino acids. Germline values: CDR1 SEHNR, CDR2 FQNEAQ (reference sequence).

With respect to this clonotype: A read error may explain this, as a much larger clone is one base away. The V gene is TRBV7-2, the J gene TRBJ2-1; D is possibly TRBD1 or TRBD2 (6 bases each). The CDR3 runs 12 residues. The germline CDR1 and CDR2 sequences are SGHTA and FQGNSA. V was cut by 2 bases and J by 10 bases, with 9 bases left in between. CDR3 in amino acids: CASSLMGGEQFF. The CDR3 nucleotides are TGTGCCAGCAGCTTAATGGGGGGCGAGCAGTTCTTC.

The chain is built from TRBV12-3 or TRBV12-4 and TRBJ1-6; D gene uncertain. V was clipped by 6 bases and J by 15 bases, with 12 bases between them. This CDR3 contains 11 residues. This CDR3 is CASRGPLGLHF. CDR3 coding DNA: TGTGCCAGCAGAGGCCCCCTGGGCCTCCACTTT.

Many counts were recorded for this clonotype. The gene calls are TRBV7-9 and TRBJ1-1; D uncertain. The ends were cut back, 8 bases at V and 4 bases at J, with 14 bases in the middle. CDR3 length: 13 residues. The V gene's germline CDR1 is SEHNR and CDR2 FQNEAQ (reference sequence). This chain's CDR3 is CASGESGATEAFF. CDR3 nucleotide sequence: TGTGCCAGCGGAGAATCAGGAGCCACTGAAGCTTTCTTT.

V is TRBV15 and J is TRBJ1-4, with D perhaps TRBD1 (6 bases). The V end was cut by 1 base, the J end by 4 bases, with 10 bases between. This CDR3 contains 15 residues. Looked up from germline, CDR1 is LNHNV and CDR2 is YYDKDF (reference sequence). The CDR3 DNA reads TGTGCCACCAGCAGAGCGGGGGGCCTTAATGAAAAACTGTTTTTT. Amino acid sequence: CATSRAGGLNEKLFF.

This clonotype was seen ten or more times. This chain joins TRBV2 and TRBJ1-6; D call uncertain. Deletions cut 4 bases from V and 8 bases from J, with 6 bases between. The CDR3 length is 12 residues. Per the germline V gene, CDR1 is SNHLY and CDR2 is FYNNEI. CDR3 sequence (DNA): TGTGCCAGCAGTGCCCTAGATTCACCCCTCCACTTT. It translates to CASSALDSPLHF.

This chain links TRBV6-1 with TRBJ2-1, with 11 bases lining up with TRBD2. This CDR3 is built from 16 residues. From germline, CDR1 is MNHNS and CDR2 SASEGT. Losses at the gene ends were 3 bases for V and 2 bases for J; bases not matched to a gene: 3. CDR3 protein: CASSELAGGPYNEQFF. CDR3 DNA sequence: TGTGCCAGCAGTGAGCTAGCGGGAGGCCCCTACAATGAGCAGTTCTTC.

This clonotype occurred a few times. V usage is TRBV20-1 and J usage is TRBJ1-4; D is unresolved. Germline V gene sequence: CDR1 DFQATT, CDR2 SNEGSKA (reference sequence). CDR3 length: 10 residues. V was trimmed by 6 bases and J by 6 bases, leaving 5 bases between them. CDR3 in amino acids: CSALDEKLFF. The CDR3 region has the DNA TGCAGTGCCCTAGATGAAAAACTGTTTTTT.

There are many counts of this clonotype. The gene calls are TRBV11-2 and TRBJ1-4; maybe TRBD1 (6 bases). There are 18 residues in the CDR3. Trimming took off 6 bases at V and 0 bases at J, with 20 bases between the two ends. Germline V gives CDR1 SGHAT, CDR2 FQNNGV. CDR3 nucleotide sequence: TGTGCCAGCAGTTCCCGCAGGGGCCCTTCCGCAACTAATGAAAAACTGTTTTTT. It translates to CASSSRRGPSATNEKLFF. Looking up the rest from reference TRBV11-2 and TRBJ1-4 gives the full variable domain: EAGVAQSPRYKIIEKRQSVAFWCNPISGHATLYWYQQILGQGPKLLIQFQNNGVVDDSQLPKDRFSAERLKGVDSTLKIQPAKLEDSAVYLCASSSRRGPSATNEKLFFGSGTQLSVL.

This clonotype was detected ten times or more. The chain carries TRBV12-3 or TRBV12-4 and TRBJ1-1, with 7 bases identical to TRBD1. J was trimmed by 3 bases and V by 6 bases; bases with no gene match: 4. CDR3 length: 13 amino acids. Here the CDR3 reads CASRPTGDTEAFF. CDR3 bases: TGTGCCAGCAGACCCACAGGGGACACTGAAGCTTTCTTT.

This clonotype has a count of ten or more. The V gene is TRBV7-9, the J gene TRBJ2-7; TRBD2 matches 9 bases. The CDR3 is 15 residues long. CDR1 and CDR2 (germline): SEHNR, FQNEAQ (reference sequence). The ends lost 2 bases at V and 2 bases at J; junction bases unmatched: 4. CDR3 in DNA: TGTGCCAGCAGCTTACTGACTAGCGGTACCTACGAGCAGTACTTC. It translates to CASSLLTSGTYEQYF. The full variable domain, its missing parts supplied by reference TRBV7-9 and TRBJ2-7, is DTGVSQNPRHKITKRGQNVTFRCDPISEHNRLYWYRQTLGQGPEFLTYFQNEAQLEKSRLLSDRFSAERPKGSFSTLEIQRTEQGDSAMYLCASSLLTSGTYEQYFGPGTRLTVT.